This entry features one T cell receptor (beta chain) sequence. The antigen is unknown. V was trimmed by 0 bases and J by 1 base, leaving 9 bases between them. The CDR3 is 14 amino acids. Germline values: CDR1 GTSNPN, CDR2 SVGIG (reference sequence). The sample originates from a study of T cell responses to AZD1222 COVID-19 vaccine. Study-wide background: Timing groups of about 4 and about 12 weeks for second doses were pooled.

Overall study findings and caveats: Donors were mostly white British, more females; clonal diversity possibly underestimated.

Sequencing used immunoSEQ multiplex PCR; TCRdb keeps in-frame clones, though not all of them. The table records tens of thousands of clones, approximately 91% of them present only once. The sequence was collected from an adult in good health. Sequenced material: peripheral blood, taken on day 0 of AZD1222 vaccination. The chain recombines TRBV30 with TRBJ1-1, with unresolved D. The DNA of the CDR3 is TGTGCCTGGAGTGTAGGTGGAAGGAACACTGAAGCTTTCTTT. This sequence encodes CAWSVGGRNTEAFF.